This is a list of T cell receptor beta chains from one sample in a study of blood T cell repertoires in COVID-19. Produced via immunoSEQ multiplex PCR; TCRdb's table is partial and in-frame only. The sample lists about 80,000 clones; around nine tenths were seen once. Sequencing was performed on peripheral blood. Source of these receptors: a man younger than 40 with acute or convalescent COVID-19. CDR3s include the opening cysteine and the closing phenylalanine or tryptophan. A D gene is named only where the DNA matches it firmly.

cdr3_aa v_call d_call j_call
CASKRGTGELFF TRBV28 NA TRBJ2-2
CASSLRSGEKLFF TRBV19 NA TRBJ1-4
CASSFGTGQGKGGYTF TRBV11-1 TRBD1 TRBJ1-2
CASSPRRDYNEQFF TRBV3-1/TRBV3-2 NA TRBJ2-1
CASSTDRVYEQYF TRBV28 TRBD1 TRBJ2-7
CASSTSGRVYTGELFF TRBV19 TRBD2 TRBJ2-2
CASIAWGARNNEQFF TRBV19 NA TRBJ2-1
CASSPVADLNTEAFF TRBV18 NA TRBJ1-1
CAGGWAGSGNTIYF TRBV30 NA TRBJ1-3
CASSLMTDTGELFF TRBV5-1 NA TRBJ2-2
CASSQFPSGKAYEQYF TRBV4-1 TRBD2 TRBJ2-7
CSASAEIQDLEQYF TRBV20-1 NA TRBJ2-7
CASSPLDRDGEQYF TRBV18 TRBD1 TRBJ2-7
CASSYPLSGRTYEQYF TRBV6-6 TRBD2 TRBJ2-7
CASSLLDRLMVIPQHF TRBV28 NA TRBJ1-5
CASSADPGEQYF TRBV9 NA TRBJ2-7
CASSLSSVNTEAFF TRBV27 NA TRBJ1-1
CASSTTTADTQYF TRBV7-2 NA TRBJ2-3
CASSWTGESNQPQHF TRBV27 TRBD1 TRBJ1-5
CASSLGLATTGELFF TRBV2 TRBD2 TRBJ2-2
CSVETASTDTQYF TRBV29-1 NA TRBJ2-3
CASSLNGGHTEAFF TRBV13 NA TRBJ1-1
CASSEQGSRGYTF TRBV28 NA TRBJ1-2
CASSAAGLAGAETQYF TRBV5-1 TRBD2 TRBJ2-5
CSVGGGWMDTQYF TRBV29-1 NA TRBJ2-3
CASSPLGASTDTQYF TRBV18 NA TRBJ2-3
CASSQGPLEQYF TRBV3-1/TRBV3-2 NA TRBJ2-7
CASSYSYAGRTYEQYF TRBV6-6 NA TRBJ2-7
CSVEPRVADTQYF TRBV29-1 NA TRBJ2-3
CASSELGGTGELFF TRBV2 NA TRBJ2-2
CATSRPPAGGPDTQYF TRBV15 TRBD2 TRBJ2-3
CASSPRGNTEAFF TRBV6-5 NA TRBJ1-1
CASSLRLAGGSDTQYF TRBV3-1/TRBV3-2 TRBD2 TRBJ2-3
CASSQGGASGSGEQFF TRBV4-2 TRBD2 TRBJ2-1
CASSLAGGEGQPQHF TRBV5-6 TRBD1 TRBJ1-5
CAAQGASEAFF TRBV10-3 TRBD1 TRBJ1-1
CASSHANRNSGNTIYF TRBV4-2 NA TRBJ1-3
CASSLGWTGGYEQYF TRBV7-2 TRBD1 TRBJ2-7
CASSFRTGDPSPLHF TRBV3-1/TRBV3-2 TRBD1 TRBJ1-6
CATSQPGGEEGGELFF TRBV15 NA TRBJ2-2